The T cell receptor beta chain under discussion was sequenced for a study of blood T cells in healthy people across ages. V trimming: 5 bases; J trimming: 2 bases; junction bases outside the gene matches: 6. Germline assignment: CDR1 KGHDR and CDR2 SFDVKD. This CDR3 has 16 amino acids. Only a few counts were recorded for this clonotype. Its antigen remains unidentified. PCR was performed a second time for about 6 to 11 cycles using a sample-barcoded 5' primer and a J-beta primer mix. A 12-random-nucleotide template-switch adaptor tagged each cDNA molecule. Via MiXCR, TCRdb re-called the 5' RACE reads, giving one row per CDR3 protein. The table includes around 1,800,000 distinct CDR3 sequences, about two fifths detected once. Every donor gave approximately 10 milliliters of peripheral blood. Findings of the study overall: Diversity was higher, and naive CD4+ cells more numerous, in long-lived donors than in aged donors. With age, beta diversity per million T cells declined roughly linearly, significantly by approximately 40.

The V call is TRBV24-1, the J call TRBJ2-1, with 9 bases matching TRBD1. The sequence was collected from a human donor in good health. The specimen was blood. CDR3 sequence reads: CATSAPGQGTYNEQFF. The CDR3 DNA reads as TGTGCCACCAGTGCCCCGGGACAGGGTACCTACAATGAGCAGTTCTTC.